Each of the 22 T cell receptor beta chains below was sequenced from the same sample in a study of T cell repertoires in cytomegalovirus infection (dated by TCRdb to the late 2010s). TCRdb names Illumina HiSeq 1500 as the instrument used. Starting from the raw public reads, TCRdb applied fastp trimming at Q25, assembled clones with MiXCR and retained in-frame beta chains. Identical CDR3 protein sequences are pooled into one entry, listed with their most common genes and DNA. Across this sample there are roughly 720,000 distinct CDR3 sequences, with under 40% seen only once. The top ten hold about 2.8% of the sample. Sequencing was done on a sample of PBMCs. The receptor source for this set is a human donor in good health (CMV status not recorded). Some clones in this sample may be carry-over from other donors' samples.

This chain uses TRBV11-3 with TRBJ2-7; TRBD2 matches at 13 bases. The CDR3 consists of 17 residues. CDR1 is SGHNT, CDR2 YENEEA, per germline. V lost 2 bases and J lost 4; bases outside the gene matches: 8. The CDR3 loop reads CASSLRTSGRAFYEQYF. CDR3 coding DNA: TGTGCCAGCAGCTTACGAACTAGCGGGAGGGCCTTTTACGAGCAGTACTTC.

This clonotype appeared a single time. This chain uses TRBV20-1 with TRBJ1-3; unclear D gene. The length of the CDR3 is 14 residues. Trimming took 1 base from V and 0 from J, leaving 7 bases between them. CDR1 is DFQATT and CDR2 is SNEGSKA in the germline V gene (reference sequence). The CDR3 spells CSARVADSGNTIYF. CDR3 sequence (DNA): TGCAGTGCTAGAGTGGCAGACTCTGGAAACACCATATATTTT.

The chain couples TRBV12-3 or TRBV12-4 to TRBJ2-7; 8 nucleotides agree with TRBD1. Trimming at V came to 6 bases and at J to 6 bases, leaving 22 bases not matched to a gene. The CDR3 has 18 residues. DNA for the CDR3: TGTGCCAGCAGCCGAGAAGGGATTGGGACAGGAGAACCAGGCGAGCAGTACTTC. As protein: CASSREGIGTGEPGEQYF.

V is TRBV24-1 and J is TRBJ2-1; D might be TRBD2 (6 bases). This CDR3 has 18 amino acids. Trimming removed 4 bases at V and 0 bases at J, with 18 bases between. The germline CDR1 and CDR2 sequences are KGHDR and SFDVKD. CDR3 loop: CATSDPNPLAHSYNEQFF. The CDR3 coding sequence is TGTGCCACCAGTGACCCAAATCCCCTAGCGCACTCCTACAATGAGCAGTTCTTC.

The genes are TRBV11-2 and TRBJ2-2; 8 bases match TRBD1. This CDR3 region has 15 residues. Unmatched junction bases numbered 6, after V lost 3 bases and J lost 6 bases. Germline loops: CDR1 SGHAT, CDR2 FQNNGV. CDR3 coding DNA: TGTGCCAGCAGCTTCGGTGCAGGGGGCCCCGGGGAGCTGTTTTTT. It is translated as CASSFGAGGPGELFF. The full variable domain, completed using reference TRBV11-2 and TRBJ2-2, is EAGVAQSPRYKIIEKRQSVAFWCNPISGHATLYWYQQILGQGPKLLIQFQNNGVVDDSQLPKDRFSAERLKGVDSTLKIQPAKLEDSAVYLCASSFGAGGPGELFFGEGSRLTVL.

This clonotype showed up just a few times. J is TRBJ2-6 and V is TRBV6-2 or TRBV6-3; 7 nucleotides align to TRBD1. CDR3 size: 16 residues. With V trimmed by 7 bases and J by 1 base, 7 bases remained unmatched. Looked up from germline, CDR1 is MNHEY and CDR2 is SVGEGT. CDR3 sequence: CASKTGIQSGANVLTF. CDR3 coding DNA: TGTGCCAGCAAGACAGGGATTCAATCTGGGGCCAACGTCCTGACTTTC.

The chain links TRBV2 to TRBJ1-5, with TRBD1 as a possible D gene (6 bases). V was cut by 8 bases and J by 0 bases, with 11 bases left in between. The germline CDR1 and CDR2 sequences are SNHLY and FYNNEI. The CDR3 runs 14 residues. CDR3 DNA: TGTGCCAGCCGCGGGACAAATAGCAATCAGCCCCAGCATTTT. The encoded protein is CASRGTNSNQPQHF.

About this clonotype itself: A junction end diverges from the germline sequence, so it may reflect a read error. The chain uses TRBV7-9 and TRBJ2-2; 9 nucleotides align to TRBD2. CDR1 and CDR2 (germline): SEHNR, FQNEAQ (reference sequence). This CDR3 region has 18 residues. The CDR3 bases are TGTGCCAGCAGCTCACACCCTAGACTAGCGGTGAACACCGGGGAGCGGTTTTTT. Amino acid sequence: CASSSHPRLAVNTGERFF.

The chain's CDR3 is CASSLARQGGYTF. CDR3 bases: TGTGCCAGCAGCTTAGCCCGACAGGGGGGCTACACCTTC. The V and J genes are TRBV7-9 and TRBJ1-2, with 8 bases fitting TRBD1. The ends lost 0 bases at V and 8 bases at J; junction bases unmatched: 2. In germline, CDR1 is SEHNR, CDR2 FQNEAQ (reference sequence). CDR3 size: 13 residues.

This clonotype was counted between two and nine times. CDR3 sequence: CASSLQRGIHNEQFF. As DNA, the CDR3 is TGTGCCAGCAGCTTACAGCGGGGGATCCACAATGAGCAGTTCTTC. The rearrangement uses TRBV7-2 and TRBJ2-1; 8 positions match TRBD2. This CDR3 region has 15 residues. The junction had 5 bases not matched to a gene; V was cut back by 2 bases and J by 5 bases. The germline CDR1 and CDR2 sequences are SGHTA and FQGNSA.

This rearrangement joins TRBV6-1 to TRBJ2-1; D remains unclear. Germline CDR1 MNHNS, CDR2 SASEGT. The length of the CDR3 is 15 residues. V lost 0 bases to trimming and J lost 13 bases, with 19 bases between them. The CDR3 DNA reads as TGTGCCAGCAGTGAAGCGTTTTCCCGCGGCGTCACACAGTTCTTC. Its protein product is CASSEAFSRGVTQFF.

In this sample, this clonotype turned up a few times. The chain combines TRBV5-1 with TRBJ2-3; D is possibly TRBD2 (5 bases). With 4 bases removed from V and 1 base from J, the gap between germline ends came to 13 bases. Germline V gene data show CDR1 as SGHRS and CDR2 as YFSETQ. CDR3 length: 15 amino acids. In nucleotides, the CDR3 is TGCGCCAGCAGCCATACTTGGGGAGGCACAGATACGCAGTATTTT. This codes for CASSHTWGGTDTQYF. The complete variable domain, with remaining parts taken from reference TRBV5-1 and TRBJ2-3, reads KAGVTQTPRYLIKTRGQQVTLSCSPISGHRSVSWYQQTPGQGLQFLFEYFSETQRNKGNFPGRFSGRQFSNSRSEMNVSTLELGDSALYLCASSHTWGGTDTQYFGPGTRLTVL.

This rearrangement joins TRBV5-6 to TRBJ2-7; D is unclear. The CDR3 consists of 13 residues. The ends were cut back, 1 base at V and 2 bases at J, with 7 bases in the middle. The V gene's germline CDR1 is SGHDT and CDR2 YYEEEE. The CDR3 region has the DNA TGTGCCAGCAGCTTGCAACAGCCCTACGAGCAGTACTTC. This translates into CASSLQQPYEQYF.

This chain joins TRBV7-2 and TRBJ2-4; D uncertain. Germline V gene data show CDR1 as SGHTA and CDR2 as FQGNSA. V shed 1 base and J shed 4 bases, with 8 bases lying between them. This CDR3 has 14 residues. This CDR3 reads CASSLVDGKNIQYF. DNA of the CDR3: TGTGCCAGCAGCTTAGTGGACGGAAAAAACATTCAGTACTTC.

This clonotype has only a few counts. V is TRBV12-3 or TRBV12-4 and J is TRBJ2-1, with unresolved D. Trimming shortened V by 10 bases and J by 5 bases, and 9 bases separated the two germline ends. The CDR3 totals 11 residues. The CDR3 DNA sequence: TGTGCCAACCAGAAGAACAATGAGCAGTTCTTC. Translation gives CANQKNNEQFF.

J is TRBJ1-1 and V is TRBV19, with 8 nucleotides matching TRBD1. This CDR3 contains 15 residues. Germline lookup yields CDR1 LNHDA and CDR2 SQIVND (reference sequence). With V trimmed by 5 bases and J by 5 bases, 10 bases remained unmatched. CDR3 sequence: CASSPFLRGRTEAFF. For the CDR3, the DNA is TGTGCCAGTAGTCCTTTTCTCAGGGGGCGGACTGAAGCTTTCTTT.

This clonotype was observed many times. The V call is TRBV7-8, the J call TRBJ2-7; 9 bases align to TRBD2. Germline trimming cut 4 bases from V and 5 bases from J; bases unmatched to any gene: 6. The germline V gene encodes CDR1 SGHVS and CDR2 FQNEAQ. This CDR3 is built from 14 residues. The CDR3 DNA reads TGTGCCAGCAGCTCATTAGCGGGAGCCCACGAGCAGTACTTC. It translates to CASSSLAGAHEQYF.

The genes are TRBV19 and TRBJ2-2, with D tentatively TRBD1 or TRBD2 (5 bases each). The V end lost 5 bases, the J end lost 4 bases, and 17 bases lay between the germline ends. CDR1 LNHDA and CDR2 SQIVND come from the germline V gene (reference sequence). The CDR3 has 16 residues. The CDR3 here is CASSLPQGVFTGELFF. CDR3 DNA: TGTGCCAGTAGTCTCCCCCAGGGAGTATTCACCGGGGAGCTGTTTTTT. Supplemented by reference TRBV19 and TRBJ2-2, the full variable domain reads DGGITQSPKYLFRKEGQNVTLSCEQNLNHDAMYWYRQDPGQGLRLIYYSQIVNDFQKGDIAEGYSVSREKKESFPLTVTSAQKNPTAFYLCASSLPQGVFTGELFFGEGSRLTVL.

The chain recombines TRBV28 with TRBJ2-5; 9 bases are a match to TRBD2. In germline, CDR1 is MDHEN, CDR2 SYDVKM. J was trimmed by 4 bases and V by 6 bases; bases with no gene match: 9. The CDR3 has 15 amino acids. CDR3 sequence (DNA): TGTGCCAGCAGCAGTCGCGGGAGGGCCGGAGAGACCCAGTACTTC. Translating it yields CASSSRGRAGETQYF.

In its sample, this clonotype was seen a few times. The chain recombines TRBV5-4 with TRBJ1-6; 7 nucleotides align to TRBD1. Germline assignment: CDR1 SGHNT and CDR2 YYREEE (reference sequence). There are 15 residues in the CDR3. The V segment lost 2 bases and the J segment 10 bases; nucleotides outside the gene matches: 9. CDR3 sequence reads: CASSFVGTAVSPLHF. CDR3 nucleotides: TGTGCCAGCAGCTTCGTCGGGACAGCTGTATCACCCCTCCACTTT.

This clonotype was observed a handful of times. The chain has TRBV25-1 and TRBJ1-2; D remains unclear. The germline V and J ends were trimmed by 7 bases and 4 bases, with 28 bases remaining between them. The germline gives CDR1 MGHDK, CDR2 SYGVNS. CDR3 length: 18 residues. The CDR3 coding sequence is TGTGCCAGCATGCTAAGACCGGCGGACGCGGAGGGCTTCTATGGCTACACCTTC. It yields the protein CASMLRPADAEGFYGYTF.

The chain has TRBV27 and TRBJ2-7, with 11 bases aligning to TRBD2. Germline CDR1 is MNHEY and CDR2 is SMNVEV (reference sequence). This CDR3 has 15 amino acids. J lost 2 bases, V lost 5 bases, and 5 bases had no gene match. The CDR3 nucleotides are TGTGCCAGCAGTAAACCGGGACTAGCGGCCTACGAGCAGTACTTC. Residues: CASSKPGLAAYEQYF.